The sequence of this T cell receptor beta chain was determined in a study of vaccination effects on CD4 cells after COVID-19. Study details: Samples were given by two convalescent patients 16 days and one week before vaccination.

With the ViraFEST assay, the study expanded antigen-specific CD4+ T cells using viral peptide pools, then sequenced them. Researchers isolated CD4+ T cells once approximately ten days of culture had elapsed. PCR showed that the person got SARS-CoV-2 infection at some point between March and December 2020. As concerns this clone: The antigen is undetermined.

V was cut by 7 bases and J by 2 bases, with 16 bases left in between. Per germline, CDR1 SGDLS and CDR2 YYNGEE. The CDR3 has 14 amino acids. Using immunoSEQ multiplex PCR, the repertoire was profiled, and TCRdb retains in-frame clones only, with some absent. The sample holds about 45,000 clones; approximately 72% are singletons and the top ten take under 30%. Sequencing was performed on CD4+ T cells from PBMCs cultured with a peptide pool, taken before COVID-19 vaccination. The receptor was isolated from a human donor who had a prior SARS-CoV-2 infection. The chain links TRBV9 to TRBJ2-7; D perhaps matches TRBD1 (5 bases). The CDR3 DNA reads TGTGCCAGCGCCCCCCAGGGATCGACCTACGAGCAGTACTTC. The encoded protein is CASAPQGSTYEQYF.